This TCR beta chain was sequenced during a study of T cells in Graves' hyperthyroidism and ophthalmopathy (dated by TCRdb to the late 2010s). A note on the overall study: Peripheral blood was collected at initial diagnosis, before any treatment. To identify TCR V-J signatures that set the groups apart, the researchers used a discovery cohort of 90 to 100 patients, made up of roughly 40 with Graves' ophthalmopathy and 57 with stable Graves' hyperthyroidism. Whether ophthalmopathy could be predicted prospectively was tested in an independent validation cohort made up of about 20 hyperthyroidism patients plus 17 patients who later progressed to ophthalmopathy. The roughly 91 discovery patients were randomly divided into training and test sets at a 7:3 ratio. The study also compared thyroid tissue and blood T-cell repertoires from about six Graves' hyperthyroidism patients. After blood sampling, hyperthyroidism patients were treated with methimazole at a starting dose of 30 mg daily, and ophthalmopathy patients were treated with high-dose intravenous methylprednisolone. TCR Vbeta CDR3 sequencing of 135 peripheral blood samples (over 40 ophthalmopathy, roughly 74 hyperthyroidism and around 17 progressor patients) is reported in the paper.

In the case of this clonotype: Its binding antigen is unknown. Base qualities are missing; no much larger clone stands one base away.

The investigation overall reported the following: A model built on a 13 V-J signature distinguished ophthalmopathy from stable hyperthyroidism, reaching about 88% sensitivity and around 82% specificity in cross-validation and 80%/75% in testing. Blood samples also contained most of the expanded thyroid clonotypes (frequency above 0.001), which suggests that blood repertoires may reflect thyroid immune responses. Sample size was not statistically predetermined, and investigators were not blinded to group allocation. In validation, the model predicted progression to ophthalmopathy with approximately 71% sensitivity and over 72% specificity, a median of around 6.6 months before onset.

CDR1 and CDR2, per the germline V gene, are SNHLY and FYNNEI. V is pared back by 5 bases and J by 2 bases, with 16 bases lying between the germline termini. The CDR3 holds 15 amino acids from the cysteine to the phenylalanine. Left in the record is the CDR3 DNA by itself, 45 bases read in frame from the first base. Amplification of TCR beta CDR3 regions was carried out from RNA transcripts. The first round of RT-PCR for the TCR CDR3 was performed with the HTBI primer set and the Qiagen OneStep RT-PCR kit. A second multiplex PCR round built the libraries, followed by size selection and purification. Paired-end sequencing of the libraries was performed with 100 bp reads on an Illumina HiSeq2000. Regarding the original processing steps: SOAPnuke was used to process the raw data, throwing out any read that contained adapters or uncalled bases, had a mean Phred below 15, or lacked an exact constant-primer or identifier match. COPE v1.2.5 was used to merge the high-quality paired reads, and each unique nucleotide sequence was defined as a clonotype. MiTCR v1.1 was used to align the clonotypes against IMGT TRBV, TRBD and TRBJ reference segments. The analysis included only V-J combinations with a frequency above 0.0001, which together covered approximately 99% of the repertoires. A TCS score was defined as the ratio of F50 (clonal expansion) to E x V (chaos), with BLOSUM62-based TCRdist applied between CDR3 peptides within each V-J. Welch's t-statistics and random forest reduced several hundred V-J features to 10 to 15, which were used in a naive Bayes classifier (R e1071). The public reads were run again by TCRdb, first through fastp at Q25 and then through MiXCR, and only productive beta chains were kept. Under each unique CDR3 protein, matching rows form one entry showing the most common genes and DNA. Here the V and J calls rest on TCRdb's processing, not on the authors' analysis. The table for this sample lists 200,000 to 250,000 distinct CDR3 sequences; roughly 15% of them were counted only once. Together, the top ten hold 50% of the sample.

Stable Graves' hyperthyroidism was defined as no progression to ophthalmopathy during 18 months of follow-up. Hyperthyroidism patients were newly diagnosed, with disease duration under 2 months, and aged 18 to 65 years. Patients with uncontrolled infections, other autoimmune diseases, pregnancy or lactation were excluded. Diagnoses were established on the basis of clinical symptoms, serum thyroxine and TRAb, thyroid ultrasound, and orbital computed tomography. PBMCs were isolated from 10 ml of fresh peripheral blood by Ficoll-Paque density gradient centrifugation. Total RNA was extracted using Trizol reagent, and RNA quality was assessed on an Agilent 2100 Bioanalyzer.

The TCR was taken from a middle-aged man with Graves' hyperthyroidism. The sequence is built from TRBV2 and TRBJ2-7; the D assignment is uncertain and may be TRBD1 or TRBD2, with 6 bases supporting each. Sample: blood. The CDR3 in this case is CASSPSYREAYEQYF. Here is the DNA: TGTGCCAGCAGTCCTTCCTACAGGGAGGCCTACGAGCAGTACTTC. The full variable domain, with segments outside the CDR3 supplied by the reference TRBV2 and TRBJ2-7 proteins, appears as EPEVTQTPSHQVTQMGQEVILRCVPISNHLYFYWYRQILGQKVEFLVSFYNNEISEKSEIFDDQFSVERPDGSNFTLKIRSTKLEDSAMYFCASSPSYREAYEQYFGPGTRLTVT.